The 8 T cell receptor beta chains reported below all come from one sample, sequenced in a study of T cell clonality in common variable immunodeficiency. Sequencing was performed with immunoSEQ multiplex PCR; in TCRdb, only in-frame clones are kept and a portion is missing. The table lists 40,000 to 65,000 clones, with no singletons. The sample was peripheral blood mononuclear cells. The receptors originated from a person between 18 and 69 years old in good health.

This clone was seen only a few times. The read ends 3 residues before the CDR3 terminus; that terminus is restored from the germline J gene. This chain connects TRBV30 to TRBJ1-2; D not resolved. The CDR3 totals 15 residues. CDR1 is GTSNPN and CDR2 is SVGIG in the germline V gene (reference sequence). The DNA read from the CDR3 is TGTGCCTGGAGTGTAGGCGGGAGCGCAACAGATACC. This codes for CAWSVGGSATDT. The whole CDR3 protein is CAWSVGGSATDTYTF.

In its sample, this clone was seen many times. Sequencing ends 3 residues short of the CDR3 end; the germline J gene provides the rest. The chain is built from TRBV20-1 and TRBJ2-5; 12 positions match TRBD2. CDR1 is DFQATT, CDR2 SNEGSKA, per germline (reference sequence). The V segment lost 3 bases and the J segment 4 bases; nucleotides outside the gene matches: 9. This CDR3 contains 16 residues. The CDR3 bases that were read are TGCAGTGCTAGTTGGTCTAGCGGGAGGGCCCTAGAGACC. Amino acid sequence: CSASWSSGRALET. The complete CDR3 sequence is CSASWSSGRALETQYF.

As for this clone: The CDR3 end is not reached by the read, which stops 3 residues before it; the germline J gene fills it in. The V gene is TRBV5-5, the J gene TRBJ1-1; a possible D gene is TRBD1 (5 bases). Trimming shortened V by 0 bases and J by 0 bases, and 6 bases separated the two germline ends. This CDR3 comprises 14 residues. CDR1 and CDR2 from the germline V gene are SGHKS and YYEKEE (reference sequence). This CDR3 is CASSLGTLNTEAFF. CDR3 bases read: TGTGCCAGCAGCTTGGGGACATTGAACACTGAA.

Comments on this clone: The read ends 3 residues before the CDR3 terminus; that terminus is restored from the germline J gene. The J gene is TRBJ1-1, the V gene TRBV19; 7 positions agree with TRBD1. This CDR3 is built from 13 residues. The germline gives CDR1 LNHDA, CDR2 SQIVND (reference sequence). With 3 bases clipped from V and 6 bases from J, the junction kept 4 bases outside the gene matches. CDR3 bases read: TGTGCCAGTAGTATTAAGCAGGGGGCTGAA. Protein sequence: CASSIKQGAE. The full CDR3 protein reads CASSIKQGAEAFF. Based on the CDR3 plus reference TRBV19 and TRBJ1-1, the full variable domain is DGGITQSPKYLFRKEGQNVTLSCEQNLNHDAMYWYRQDPGQGLRLIYYSQIVNDFQKGDIAEGYSVSREKKESFPLTVTSAQKNPTAFYLCASSIKQGAEAFFGQGTRLTVV.

A word on this clone: The observed sequence ends 3 residues before the CDR3 terminus, with the missing tail filled in from the germline J gene. The chain couples TRBV5-4 to TRBJ2-7; TRBD2 aligns across 10 bases. Unmatched junction bases numbered 5, after V lost 4 bases and J lost 4 bases. The CDR3 totals 14 residues. CDR1 is SGHNT, CDR2 YYREEE, per germline (reference sequence). The CDR3 loop reads CASSLRTSGYEQYF. Partial CDR3 DNA: TGTGCCAGCAGCCTACGGACTAGCGGATACGAG.

This clone was counted between two and nine times. Sequencing ends 3 residues short of the CDR3 end; the germline J gene provides the rest. The V and J genes are TRBV7-2 and TRBJ1-2, with TRBD1 matching 7 bases. Per the germline V gene, CDR1 is SGHTA and CDR2 is FQGNSA. This CDR3 is 13 amino acids long. CDR3 residues: CASSWGNRGGYTF. The CDR3 DNA, read in part, is TGTGCCAGCAGCTGGGGCAACAGGGGCGGC.

This clone was detected ten times or more. The read stops 3 residues short of the end of the CDR3; the missing end is completed from the germline J gene. The chain joins TRBV20-1 to TRBJ1-6, with D unresolved. V was clipped by 0 bases and J by 9 bases, with 12 bases between them. In germline, CDR1 is DFQATT, CDR2 SNEGSKA (reference sequence). The CDR3 has 14 residues. This CDR3 is CSARDLGVGSPLHF. Partial CDR3 DNA: TGCAGTGCTAGAGATCTCGGGGTAGGTTCACCC.

As to this clone: The read terminates 3 residues before the CDR3 end, so the remaining end is supplied by the germline J gene. This rearrangement joins TRBV6-2 or TRBV6-3 to TRBJ2-3; D is undetermined. CDR1 is MNHEY, CDR2 SVGEGT, per germline. This CDR3 spans 14 amino acids. Partial CDR3 DNA: TGTGCCAGCAGTTACTATGGGCCCCAAGAGACG. This translates into CASSYYGPQET. Given in full, the CDR3 is CASSYYGPQETQYF.